The 29 T cell receptor beta chains reported below all come from one sample, sequenced in a study of control samples from healthy donors and cancer patients. TCRdb keeps only in-frame clones here, not all; method: immunoSEQ multiplex PCR. This sample carries 150,000 or so clones, 92% of them seen once, and the ten largest clones take less than 2.5%. Material: blood. These receptor sequences come from a woman aged 45-60 years in good health.

This rearrangement joins TRBV6-5 to TRBJ1-2; D is perhaps TRBD1 (5 bases). Germline CDR1 and CDR2: MNHEY and SVGAGI. Trimming left V 2 bases short and J 4 bases short, with 11 bases between. The CDR3 consists of 14 residues. The CDR3 sequence: CASSYRGIGYGYTF. The CDR3 DNA sequence: TGTGCCAGCAGTTACCGGGGGATCGGCTATGGCTACACCTTC.

This chain connects TRBV7-2 to TRBJ2-2, with 15 nucleotides matching TRBD2. Germline lookup yields CDR1 SGHTA and CDR2 FQGNSA. Trimming took 5 bases from V and 4 from J; bases not matched to a gene: 5. The CDR3 extends over 17 amino acids. The CDR3 DNA follows: TGTGCCAGCAGCCAAGGGACTAGCGGGAGGTCCACCGGGGAGCTGTTTTTT. Amino acid sequence: CASSQGTSGRSTGELFF.

V gene TRBV28 combines with J gene TRBJ2-1, with 9 bases aligning to TRBD1. V shed 4 bases and J 0 bases; nucleotides not matched to a gene: 10. Germline V gives CDR1 MDHEN, CDR2 SYDVKM. CDR3 length: 18 residues. The CDR3 region has the DNA TGTGCCAGCAGTTCTAGGACAGGGGCGACCAGCTCCTACAATGAGCAGTTCTTC. This translates into CASSSRTGATSSYNEQFF.

This rearrangement joins TRBV11-2 to TRBJ1-2; TRBD1 is a possible D gene (5 bases). Trimming took off 1 base at V and 4 bases at J, with 7 bases between the two ends. CDR1 and CDR2 (germline): SGHAT, FQNNGV. This CDR3 spans 13 amino acids. The CDR3 DNA sequence: TGTGCCAGCAGCTTAGGAGGGGCCTATGGCTACACCTTC. Translating gives CASSLGGAYGYTF.

This clone was detected once. The gene calls are TRBV5-4 and TRBJ2-2; D uncertain. CDR3 length: 18 amino acids. Trimming shortened V by 4 bases and J by 1 base, and 20 bases separated the two germline ends. Germline CDR1 is SGHNT and CDR2 is YYREEE (reference sequence). The CDR3 protein is CASSPRVGADQNTGELFF. The CDR3 DNA is TGTGCCAGCAGCCCCCGGGTCGGCGCAGACCAGAACACCGGGGAGCTGTTTTTT.

The rearrangement links TRBV28 to TRBJ2-5; D is ambiguous. The CDR3 loop spans 11 amino acids. Trimming took off 7 bases at V and 3 bases at J, with 6 bases between the two ends. Germline lookup yields CDR1 MDHEN and CDR2 SYDVKM. This CDR3 reads CASTTEETQYF. CDR3 bases: TGTGCCAGCACTACGGAAGAGACCCAGTACTTC.

The CDR3 sequence is CASALSGSLGEQFF. The DNA for the CDR3 is TGTGCCAGCGCCCTAAGCGGGAGCTTGGGTGAGCAGTTCTTC. This sequence joins TRBV4-2 and TRBJ2-1; 8 bases map to TRBD2. Germline V gene sequence: CDR1 LGHNA, CDR2 YNFKEQ. CDR3 length: 14 residues. J gave up 9 bases and V 8 bases, and 12 bases lay outside the gene matches.

This chain uses TRBV7-9 with TRBJ1-4, with 8 bases fitting TRBD1. Germline trimming cut 1 base from V and 6 bases from J; bases unmatched to any gene: 4. The CDR3 spans 15 residues. Germline CDR1 is SEHNR and CDR2 is FQNEAQ (reference sequence). The CDR3 protein is CASSLGQGADEKLFF. CDR3 in DNA: TGTGCCAGCAGCTTAGGGCAGGGGGCGGATGAAAAACTGTTTTTT.

The V call is TRBV4-1, the J call TRBJ1-2; D is uncertain. The germline CDR1 and CDR2 sequences are MGHRA and YSYEKL. The V end was cut by 2 bases, the J end by 5 bases, with 15 bases between. The CDR3 covers 15 residues. The DNA of the CDR3 is TGCGCCAGCAGCCAACTTCAAGACCGTGCGTATGGCTACACCTTC. It is translated as CASSQLQDRAYGYTF.

The genes are TRBV19 and TRBJ1-6, with D perhaps matching TRBD1 (5 bases). The V end was cut by 3 bases, the J end by 8 bases, with 11 bases between. The germline CDR1 and CDR2 sequences are LNHDA and SQIVND (reference sequence). The CDR3 runs to 14 residues. CDR3 in amino acids: CASSMVGAHSPLHF. CDR3 sequence (DNA): TGTGCCAGTAGTATGGTAGGGGCCCATTCACCCCTCCACTTT.

The chain employs TRBV10-3 and TRBJ1-2; 7 bases align to TRBD1. This CDR3 is built from 14 residues. Unmatched junction bases numbered 7, after V lost 5 bases and J lost 4 bases. Germline V gene sequence: CDR1 ENHRY, CDR2 SYGVKD. The CDR3 sequence is CAISRQGTGYGYTF. CDR3 bases: TGTGCCATCAGTCGACAGGGAACGGGCTATGGCTACACCTTC.

J is TRBJ1-2 and V is TRBV15; D is perhaps TRBD1 (5 bases). Trimming removed 4 bases at V and 5 bases at J, with 11 bases between. Germline V gives CDR1 LNHNV, CDR2 YYDKDF (reference sequence). This CDR3 comprises 13 residues. The CDR3 DNA is TGTGCCACCAGCAAGAGTGGGGGGTATGGCTACACCTTC. It yields the protein CATSKSGGYGYTF.

V gene TRBV19 combines with J gene TRBJ2-1; D possibly corresponds to TRBD1 (5 bases). Per the germline V gene, CDR1 is LNHDA and CDR2 is SQIVND (reference sequence). This CDR3 is built from 17 residues. Trimming removed 5 bases from V and 2 bases from J, with 19 bases in between. CDR3 sequence reads: CASSATRAPSPYNEQFF. Written as DNA, the CDR3 is TGTGCCAGTAGTGCAACCAGGGCCCCGAGTCCCTACAATGAGCAGTTCTTC.

The chain couples TRBV15 to TRBJ2-4; possibly TRBD2 for D (6 bases). Trimming removed 0 bases at V and 7 bases at J, with 16 bases between. From germline, CDR1 is LNHNV and CDR2 YYDKDF (reference sequence). This CDR3 has 16 residues. The CDR3: CATSRDHISGKNIQYF. The CDR3 bases are TGTGCCACCAGCAGAGATCATATTAGCGGAAAGAACATTCAGTACTTC.

This chain links TRBV15 with TRBJ1-1; TRBD1 might be the D (5 bases). The V end was cut by 6 bases, the J end by 2 bases, with 7 bases between. Germline loops: CDR1 LNHNV, CDR2 YYDKDF (reference sequence). The CDR3 spans 12 residues. The CDR3 DNA follows: TGTGCCACCAGTACAGGTAACACTGAAGCTTTCTTT. It encodes CATSTGNTEAFF.

The chain couples TRBV5-4 to TRBJ1-1; 10 bases fit TRBD1. There are 14 residues in the CDR3. Germline V gene lookup returns CDR1 SGHNT and CDR2 YYREEE (reference sequence). V lost 5 bases, J lost 9 bases, and 10 bases stayed unmatched. CDR3 coding DNA: TGTGCCAGCAGTCCGGACAGGGGGGACCGTAAAGCTTTCTTT. This gives the protein CASSPDRGDRKAFF.

This chain uses TRBV12-3 or TRBV12-4 with TRBJ1-5, with D unresolved. The CDR3 is 12 residues long. Trimming removed 1 base from V and 7 bases from J, with 5 bases in between. The CDR3 spells CASSLGYQPQHF. CDR3 in DNA: TGTGCCAGCAGTTTAGGATACCAGCCCCAGCATTTT.

This chain joins TRBV19 and TRBJ2-5; D not resolved. With 1 base removed from V and 7 bases from J, the gap between germline ends came to 7 bases. This CDR3 is 12 amino acids long. CDR1 is LNHDA and CDR2 is SQIVND in the germline V gene (reference sequence). The CDR3 DNA sequence: TGTGCCAGTAGTATAGGTGGCGGGACCCAGTACTTC. Translating it yields CASSIGGGTQYF. Full variable domain (rest looked up from reference TRBV19 and TRBJ2-5): DGGITQSPKYLFRKEGQNVTLSCEQNLNHDAMYWYRQDPGQGLRLIYYSQIVNDFQKGDIAEGYSVSREKKESFPLTVTSAQKNPTAFYLCASSIGGGTQYFGPGTRLLVL.

This clone was observed a single time. J is TRBJ1-2 and V is TRBV28; TRBD1 matches 8 bases. V shed 4 bases and J 10 bases; nucleotides not matched to a gene: 14. Germline loops: CDR1 MDHEN, CDR2 SYDVKM. The length of the CDR3 is 15 residues. Here the CDR3 reads CASSYRTGKGWSYTF. CDR3 in DNA: TGTGCCAGCAGTTACAGGACAGGGAAAGGGTGGTCCTACACCTTC.

The CDR3 DNA reads as TGTGCCAGCAGTCAACTAGCGGGGGGCTCCACAGATACGCAGTATTTT. The encoded protein is CASSQLAGGSTDTQYF. The rearrangement links TRBV27 to TRBJ2-3; TRBD2 matches at 12 bases. From germline, CDR1 is MNHEY and CDR2 SMNVEV (reference sequence). This CDR3 spans 16 amino acids. Trimming cost V 5 bases and J 2 bases; bases outside gene matches: 5.

This clone showed up just once. V is TRBV5-4 and J is TRBJ2-5; D uncertain. The CDR3 runs 14 residues. Per germline, CDR1 SGHNT and CDR2 YYREEE (reference sequence). V lost 2 bases and J 0 bases, leaving 8 bases between the germline ends. The CDR3 sequence: CASSFITHQETQYF. DNA of the CDR3: TGTGCCAGCAGCTTTATCACACACCAAGAGACCCAGTACTTC.

This chain uses TRBV6-5 with TRBJ2-2, with 9 bases aligning to TRBD2. CDR1 and CDR2 from the germline V gene are MNHEY and SVGAGI. The CDR3 covers 13 residues. J was trimmed by 3 bases and V by 7 bases; bases with no gene match: 0. CDR3 DNA sequence: TGTGCCAGCACTAGCGGGGACACCGGGGAGCTGTTTTTT. It is translated as CASTSGDTGELFF.

This clone has just one count. The chain employs TRBV5-6 and TRBJ1-2; D uncertain. The CDR3 runs to 12 residues. V was shortened by 0 bases and J by 8 bases, with 8 bases between the two germline ends. Germline-derived CDR1 and CDR2 are SGHDT and YYEEEE. CDR3 region: CASSLDGLGYTF. The CDR3 region has the DNA TGTGCCAGCAGCTTGGACGGATTAGGCTACACCTTC.

The chain links TRBV27 to TRBJ1-6; D not resolved. Trimming pared 7 bases from V and 0 bases from J, leaving 10 bases between. The V gene's germline CDR1 is MNHEY and CDR2 SMNVEV (reference sequence). The CDR3 consists of 15 residues. The CDR3 region has the DNA TGTGCCAGCAAACAAATTAGCTCCTATAATTCACCCCTCCACTTT. Amino acids: CASKQISSYNSPLHF.

The chain couples TRBV13 to TRBJ1-1; TRBD1 matches at 7 bases. In germline, CDR1 is PRHDT, CDR2 FYEKMQ (reference sequence). This CDR3 has 13 residues. The ends lost 6 bases at V and 1 base at J; junction bases unmatched: 2. The CDR3 DNA reads as TGTGCCAGCAGTCGGACAGGGAACACTGAAGCTTTCTTT. Translation gives CASSRTGNTEAFF.

This sequence joins TRBV5-1 and TRBJ2-7; D is uncertain. The V gene's germline CDR1 is SGHRS and CDR2 YFSETQ. Trimming took 3 bases from V and 5 from J, leaving 12 bases between them. This CDR3 region has 13 residues. The DNA for the CDR3 is TGCGCCAGCAGCTCCCTGGCCCCCCACGAGCAGTACTTC. Residues: CASSSLAPHEQYF. The full variable domain, in which reference TRBV5-1 and TRBJ2-7 provide the parts outside the CDR3, is KAGVTQTPRYLIKTRGQQVTLSCSPISGHRSVSWYQQTPGQGLQFLFEYFSETQRNKGNFPGRFSGRQFSNSRSEMNVSTLELGDSALYLCASSSLAPHEQYFGPGTRLTVT.

The V call is TRBV11-2, the J call TRBJ2-1; unclear D gene. The length of the CDR3 is 11 residues. CDR1 is SGHAT, CDR2 FQNNGV, per germline. V lost 2 bases and J lost 6, with 2 bases in between. CDR3 DNA: TGTGCCAGCAGCTTAATCAATGAGCAGTTCTTC. The encoded protein is CASSLINEQFF. Variable domain in full (rest from reference TRBV11-2 and TRBJ2-1): EAGVAQSPRYKIIEKRQSVAFWCNPISGHATLYWYQQILGQGPKLLIQFQNNGVVDDSQLPKDRFSAERLKGVDSTLKIQPAKLEDSAVYLCASSLINEQFFGPGTRLTVL.

V and J are TRBV27 and TRBJ2-7, with 7 nucleotides matching TRBD2. Germline CDR1 is MNHEY and CDR2 is SMNVEV (reference sequence). This CDR3 region has 20 residues. The junction had 23 bases not matched to a gene; V was cut back by 4 bases and J by 2 bases. The CDR3 nucleotides read TGTGCCAGCAGTTCCCCCTCTCCCTCTCCCCGGCGGGAGAGGCCCTACGAGCAGTACTTC. It yields the protein CASSSPSPSPRRERPYEQYF.

J is TRBJ1-1 and V is TRBV28; maybe TRBD1 (6 bases). Germline assignment: CDR1 MDHEN and CDR2 SYDVKM. With 6 bases removed from V and 6 bases from J, the gap between germline ends came to 20 bases. The length of the CDR3 is 15 residues. The DNA of the CDR3 is TGTGCCAGCAGCCGACCAGGGGTAACAGGGTCTGAAGCTTTCTTT. It is translated as CASSRPGVTGSEAFF.